This TCR beta chain came from a study of response to subunit inactivated influenza vaccine. Overall study findings and caveats: Authors suggested seasonal influenza vaccinations each recruit few new T cells.

This clonotype appeared a few times. What it binds is unknown. A single record per CDR3 protein comes from TCRdb applying MiXCR to the RT-PCR reads. Of 400,000 to 650,000 distinct CDR3 sequences detected, 7.2% appear once; the ten largest clones hold around 13%. This receptor was obtained from a man aged 45 to 70 who received an inactivated influenza vaccine. Sample: PBMCs from blood, taken less than 25 months after vaccination.

CDR3 loop: CASSLDFSGKGTQYF. CDR3 DNA sequence: TGTGCCAGCAGCTTAGATTTTAGCGGGAAAGGGACCCAGTACTTC. The V and J genes are TRBV11-2 and TRBJ2-5, with 8 nucleotides matching TRBD2. Germline-derived CDR1 and CDR2 are SGHAT and FQNNGV. J lost 7 bases, V lost 0 bases, and 7 bases had no gene match. The CDR3 is made up of 15 amino acids.